Listed below are T cell receptor beta chains from one sample, sequenced in a study of PD-L1 blockade in urothelial cancer. Produced via immunoSEQ multiplex PCR; TCRdb's table is partial and in-frame only. The table shows around 100,000 clones, with under 85% occurring only once. Sequencing used PBMCs, obtained around atezolizumab (anti-PD-L1) treatment. The origin of the receptors is a man aged 45-60 years with urothelial cancer. Both conserved end residues are part of each CDR3. The D gene is left open where the match is weak. Clone size appears in some rows only: once, few, many, or a class for an expanded clone.

CDR3nt	CDR3aa	d_gene	j_gene	abundance	v_gene
TGTGCCAGCAGTGAAGGAGGAGCGTCCTTCGGCTACACCTTC	CASSEGGASFGYTF	NA	TRBJ1-2	NA	TRBV6-1
TGTGCCAGTAGTAATCTGGCGCCTAGCGGGACCCTCTACAATGAGCAGTTCTTC	CASSNLAPSGTLYNEQFF	TRBD2	TRBJ2-1	NA	TRBV19
TGTGCCAGCAGTGAATGGACACAAAACCCCTACGAGCAGTACTTC	CASSEWTQNPYEQYF	NA	TRBJ2-7	NA	TRBV6-1
TGCGCCAGCAGCTTGGGGGGGACAGCGGGCCAAGAGACCCAGTACTTC	CASSLGGTAGQETQYF	NA	TRBJ2-5	NA	TRBV5-1
TGTGCCAGCAGTTTTGGCCAGGACCTTCGGGGTGAGCAGTTCTTC	CASSFGQDLRGEQFF	NA	TRBJ2-1	NA	TRBV28
TGTGCCAGCAGCTTAAGTCAGGGGGCTACGGGAAACACCATATATTTT	CASSLSQGATGNTIYF	TRBD1	TRBJ1-3	once	TRBV13
TGTGCCAGCAGCGTCTACGGGACTAGCGGGAGGGTTGCAGATACGCAGTATTTT	CASSVYGTSGRVADTQYF	TRBD2	TRBJ2-3	NA	TRBV9
TGCAGTGCTATTCAGGGGAACGGCTACACCTTC	CSAIQGNGYTF	NA	TRBJ1-2	NA	TRBV20-1
TGTGCCAGTAGTCAAGGGACAGCTGGCTACACCTTC	CASSQGTAGYTF	TRBD1	TRBJ1-2	NA	TRBV19
TGTGCCAGCAGCCCGGGACTAGCGGGAGGGCGCGGGACCCAGTACTTC	CASSPGLAGGRGTQYF	TRBD2	TRBJ2-5	NA	TRBV7-8
TGTGCCAGCAGCCCTAGGCCTGGCTCCTACGAGCAGTACTTC	CASSPRPGSYEQYF	NA	TRBJ2-7	NA	TRBV11-1
TGTGCCAGCAGTGAAGTGGGAGTCAGGAACACTGAAGCTTTCTTT	CASSEVGVRNTEAFF	NA	TRBJ1-1	NA	TRBV6-1
TGTGCCAGCAGCGGGAATCGGGGATGGTGGACTGAAGCTTTCTTT	CASSGNRGWWTEAFF	NA	TRBJ1-1	few	TRBV7-2
TGTGCCAGCAGTTTATCAGGGTTCACTGAAGCTTTCTTT	CASSLSGFTEAFF	NA	TRBJ1-1	NA	TRBV28
TGTGCCAGCAGCTTGTCCCCAGGCAGCATGAACACTGAAGCTTTCTTT	CASSLSPGSMNTEAFF	NA	TRBJ1-1	NA	TRBV5-6
TGTGCCAGTAGTTACGACAGGGCTCGAGATCAGCCCCAGCATTTT	CASSYDRARDQPQHF	TRBD1	TRBJ1-5	NA	TRBV19
TGTGCCAGCAGCTTGGCAGGGACAGCACCCCTCCACTTT	CASSLAGTAPLHF	TRBD1	TRBJ1-6	NA	TRBV5-4
TGTGCCAGCAGTGAAACTCTAGCGGGAGCTCTCTACGAGCAGTACTTC	CASSETLAGALYEQYF	TRBD2	TRBJ2-7	NA	TRBV2
TGTGCCAGCAGCAAAACCACAGGGAATGAAAAACTGTTTTTT	CASSKTTGNEKLFF	NA	TRBJ1-4	NA	TRBV21-1
TGTGCCTGGGACAGTAACTATGGCTACACCTTC	CAWDSNYGYTF	NA	TRBJ1-2	once	TRBV30
TGCGCCAGCAGCCAAGATCCCGCGGCTAGCTCCTACGAGCAGTACTTC	CASSQDPAASSYEQYF	NA	TRBJ2-7	NA	TRBV4-1
TGTGCCAGCAGCAAAGCGCTTTTCTCAGACTACAATGAGCAGTTCTTC	CASSKALFSDYNEQFF	NA	TRBJ2-1	once	TRBV21-1
TGTGCCAGCAGTGCCCAGTTACGCTCTAATGAAAAACTGTTTTTT	CASSAQLRSNEKLFF	NA	TRBJ1-4	NA	TRBV2
TGTGCCACCAGCAGAGATCAGGGCAGGGGCGGTACGCAGTATTTT	CATSRDQGRGGTQYF	NA	TRBJ2-3	NA	TRBV15
TGTGCCAGCAGCTCGACAGGCTCCCTGGGACTAGCGGGTCGTAATGAGCAGTTCTTC	CASSSTGSLGLAGRNEQFF	TRBD2	TRBJ2-1	NA	TRBV7-3
TGTGCCAGCAGTTTAGGTCGGGGATCCTACGAGCAGTACTTC	CASSLGRGSYEQYF	NA	TRBJ2-7	once	TRBV7-4
TGCGCCAGCAGCTTGGGGACAGTTCTCTCCACTGAAGCTTTCTTT	CASSLGTVLSTEAFF	NA	TRBJ1-1	NA	TRBV5-1
TGCGCCAGCAGCCCTTGGACAGGGGGCTCGCAGTATTTT	CASSPWTGGSQYF	TRBD1	TRBJ2-3	NA	TRBV5-1
TGTGCCTGGAGTGCTACAGATACGCAGTATTTT	CAWSATDTQYF	NA	TRBJ2-3	NA	TRBV30